A selection of T cell receptor beta chains follows, all from one sample in a study of T cells in localized non-small cell lung cancer. Clones were read by immunoSEQ multiplex PCR, and TCRdb kept only the in-frame ones, dropping some. Of some 25,000 clones listed, 80% to 95% are singletons. This material consisted of peripheral blood, taken before any cancer treatment. The origin of the receptors is a woman aged 40-69 years with stage I lung adenocarcinoma. Each CDR3 is given with its conserved first and last residue. The D gene is left open where the match is weak. Only some rows state a clone size, as once, few, many or a class for expanded clones.

clone_size	v_call	j_call	d_call	cdr3_aa	cdr3_nt
NA	TRBV12-5	TRBJ2-5	TRBD1	CASGYAPGTGQETQYF	TGTGCTAGTGGTTATGCCCCGGGGACAGGACAAGAGACCCAGTACTTC
NA	TRBV19	TRBJ2-7	TRBD1	CASSSGQGFDEQYF	TGTGCCAGTAGTTCGGGACAGGGGTTCGACGAGCAGTACTTC
once	TRBV11-3	TRBJ2-7	NA	CASSLDGGGEQYF	TGTGCCAGCAGCTTAGATGGCGGTGGCGAGCAGTACTTC
NA	TRBV6-1	TRBJ2-7	NA	CASDTELSHEQYF	TGTGCCAGTGATACGGAACTCAGCCACGAGCAGTACTTC
once	TRBV7-9	TRBJ2-7	NA	CASSLAAQYEQYF	TGTGCCAGCAGCTTAGCAGCCCAATACGAGCAGTACTTC
NA	TRBV6-6	TRBJ1-2	NA	CASSKDGGYTF	TGTGCCAGCAGTAAGGACGGAGGCTACACCTTC
NA	TRBV28	TRBJ2-7	NA	CASSLLAGMGYEQYF	TGTGCCAGCAGTTTATTGGCAGGGATGGGCTACGAGCAGTACTTC
NA	TRBV4-2	TRBJ2-7	TRBD2	CASSQGSGRAPEQYF	TGTGCCAGCAGCCAAGGGAGCGGGAGGGCCCCCGAGCAGTACTTC
once	TRBV11-2	TRBJ2-7	NA	CASSLSASYEQYF	TGTGCCAGCAGCTTATCGGCCTCCTACGAGCAGTACTTC
NA	TRBV27	TRBJ1-3	NA	CASRGLRGNTIYF	TGTGCCAGCAGGGGGCTACGTGGAAACACCATATATTTT
NA	TRBV28	TRBJ2-7	TRBD2	CASSSQAGGPAEQYF	TGTGCCAGCAGTTCTCAAGCGGGAGGGCCGGCCGAGCAGTACTTC
NA	TRBV28	TRBJ1-2	TRBD1	CASSPPGQGYGYTF	TGTGCCAGCAGTCCACCGGGACAGGGCTATGGCTACACCTTC
NA	TRBV7-9	TRBJ1-2	NA	CASSPQLDSYEGYTF	TGTGCCAGCAGCCCACAACTGGACTCCTATGAGGGCTACACCTTC
NA	TRBV20-1	TRBJ1-2	NA	CSAGIGDGYTF	TGCAGTGCTGGGATCGGGGATGGCTACACCTTC
NA	TRBV9	TRBJ2-3	NA	CASSVLFVTDTQYF	TGTGCCAGCAGCGTATTATTCGTTACAGATACGCAGTATTTT
NA	TRBV28	TRBJ2-2	TRBD2	CASSFPGLAGGRYTGELFF	TGTGCCAGCAGTTTCCCGGGACTAGCGGGAGGTAGATACACCGGGGAGCTGTTTTTT
NA	TRBV28	TRBJ2-3	NA	CASSSPGGLRTDTQYF	TGTGCCAGCAGTTCCCCCGGGGGTTTAAGGACAGATACGCAGTATTTT
NA	TRBV2	TRBJ2-7	NA	CASSEESGLPYEQYF	TGTGCCAGCAGTGAAGAGTCAGGGCTTCCCTACGAGCAGTACTTC
NA	TRBV4-1	TRBJ1-2	NA	CASSQPGTKKRDTF	TGCGCCAGCAGCCAACCCGGGACAAAGAAAAGGGACACCTTC
NA	TRBV27	TRBJ2-7	NA	CASSLGGEQYF	TGTGCCAGCAGTTTAGGTGGCGAGCAGTACTTC
NA	TRBV4-2	TRBJ2-7	TRBD1	CASSKEDRGYYEQYF	TGTGCCAGCAGCAAAGAGGACAGGGGATATTACGAGCAGTACTTC
once	TRBV10-3	TRBJ2-7	NA	CAIRAALAYEQYF	TGTGCCATCAGAGCGGCACTAGCCTACGAGCAGTACTTC